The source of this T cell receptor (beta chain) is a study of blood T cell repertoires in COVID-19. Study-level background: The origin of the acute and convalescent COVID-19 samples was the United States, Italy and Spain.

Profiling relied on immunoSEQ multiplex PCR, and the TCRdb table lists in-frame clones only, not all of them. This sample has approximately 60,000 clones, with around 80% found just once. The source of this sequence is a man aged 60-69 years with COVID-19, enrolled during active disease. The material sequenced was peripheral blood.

The chain's CDR3 is CASSSTSGRPNEQFF. The CDR3, as DNA: TGTGCCAGCAGCTCGACTAGCGGGAGACCCAATGAGCAGTTCTTC. The chain uses TRBV7-9 and TRBJ2-1; 12 nucleotides match TRBD2. The CDR3 length is 15 residues. With 4 bases clipped from V and 6 bases from J, the junction kept 4 bases outside the gene matches. Germline V gives CDR1 SEHNR, CDR2 FQNEAQ (reference sequence).